These 17 T cell receptor beta chains were sequenced from one sample in a study of T-cell reconstitution after alpha-beta-depleted transplantation in children. TCRbeta library preparation incorporated unique molecular identifiers. TCRdb reprocessed the PCR reads via MiXCR and lists one record per CDR3 protein. Of about 500,000 distinct CDR3 sequences in the sample, approximately 32% were seen once. Material: PBMCs from the stem cell graft donor, obtained from the stem cell graft. The receptor set was obtained from a human donor who donated a stem cell graft to a child with aplastic anemia.

The chain uses TRBV6-2 or TRBV6-3 and TRBJ2-1; D gene ambiguous. This CDR3 comprises 13 residues. The germline V and J ends were trimmed by 7 bases and 5 bases, with 12 bases remaining between them. Germline loops: CDR1 MNHEY, CDR2 SVGEGT. The CDR3 loop reads CASTSNHHNEQFF. The CDR3 coding sequence is TGTGCCAGCACCTCTAACCACCACAATGAGCAGTTCTTC.

This clonotype came up a few times. The V and J genes are TRBV7-6 and TRBJ1-1; D gene ambiguous. Germline-derived CDR1 and CDR2 are SGHVS and FNYEAQ. The CDR3 runs 15 residues. V was trimmed by 4 bases and J by 0 bases, leaving 12 bases between them. The CDR3 here is CASSSSAGLNTEAFF. In DNA form, the CDR3 reads TGTGCCAGCAGCTCCTCCGCAGGTTTGAACACTGAAGCTTTCTTT.

This clonotype was seen a few times. This chain uses TRBV27 with TRBJ1-3; D ambiguous. Germline CDR1 MNHEY, CDR2 SMNVEV (reference sequence). V was shortened by 0 bases and J by 0 bases, with 12 bases between the two germline ends. This CDR3 region has 17 residues. This chain's CDR3 is CASSLSGMTYSGNTIYF. The DNA for the CDR3 is TGTGCCAGCAGTTTATCGGGAATGACCTACTCTGGAAACACCATATATTTT.

The chain employs TRBV5-1 and TRBJ2-1; D call uncertain. Germline assignment: CDR1 SGHRS and CDR2 YFSETQ. Trimming removed 0 bases from V and 0 bases from J, with 13 bases in between. This CDR3 contains 17 residues. The CDR3 coding sequence is TGCGCCAGCAGCTTGGTTCCACAGCCAAACTCCTACAATGAGCAGTTCTTC. It is translated as CASSLVPQPNSYNEQFF.

This clonotype was counted only a few times. The CDR3 region is CASSLGVADEAFF. CDR3 DNA sequence: TGCGCCAGCAGCTTGGGTGTGGCCGATGAAGCTTTCTTT. The V gene is TRBV5-1, the J gene TRBJ1-1; D unresolved. Germline V CDR1 and CDR2: SGHRS, YFSETQ. CDR3 size: 13 residues. The germline V and J ends were trimmed by 0 bases and 7 bases, with 10 bases remaining between them.

J is TRBJ1-1 and V is TRBV5-1, with D maybe TRBD1 (6 bases). CDR1 and CDR2 from the germline V gene are SGHRS and YFSETQ. The CDR3 consists of 16 residues. V lost 2 bases and J 7 bases, leaving 21 bases between the germline ends. CDR3 in DNA: TGCGCCAGCAGCTTATCGGCCGAGGGGGTTGCCCGTGAAGCTTTCTTT. It specifies CASSLSAEGVAREAFF. Full variable domain (rest looked up from reference TRBV5-1 and TRBJ1-1): KAGVTQTPRYLIKTRGQQVTLSCSPISGHRSVSWYQQTPGQGLQFLFEYFSETQRNKGNFPGRFSGRQFSNSRSEMNVSTLELGDSALYLCASSLSAEGVAREAFFGQGTRLTVV.

This clonotype was counted a few times. The chain joins TRBV6-2 or TRBV6-3 to TRBJ1-5, with unresolved D. The CDR3 length is 13 residues. Germline values: CDR1 MNHEY, CDR2 SVGEGT. Trimming cost V 1 base and J 7 bases, with 8 bases left between them. CDR3 sequence reads: CASSYWMAQPQHF. The CDR3 DNA sequence: TGTGCCAGCAGTTACTGGATGGCGCAGCCCCAGCATTTT.

This clonotype was seen more than once but under ten times. The chain combines TRBV20-1 with TRBJ2-1, with D possibly TRBD2 on 6 matching bases. Trimming took off 6 bases at V and 8 bases at J, with 17 bases between the two ends. The CDR3 has 13 residues. The germline V gene has CDR1 DFQATT and CDR2 SNEGSKA (reference sequence). CDR3 residues: CSAPREGAHEQFF. The CDR3 DNA is TGCAGTGCCCCGCGGGAAGGGGCTCATGAGCAGTTCTTC.

This clonotype was seen only a few times. This chain joins TRBV5-5 and TRBJ1-5, with 7 bases fitting TRBD1. Germline V gene data show CDR1 as SGHKS and CDR2 as YYEKEE (reference sequence). With V trimmed by 0 bases and J by 3 bases, 3 bases remained unmatched. This CDR3 has 15 residues. CDR3 residues: CASSLAQGFNQPQHF. DNA of the CDR3: TGTGCCAGCAGCTTGGCACAGGGGTTCAATCAGCCCCAGCATTTT. Variable domain in full (rest from reference TRBV5-5 and TRBJ1-5): DAGVTQSPTHLIKTRGQQVTLRCSPISGHKSVSWYQQVLGQGPQFIFQYYEKEERGRGNFPDRFSARQFPNYSSELNVNALLLGDSALYLCASSLAQGFNQPQHFGDGTRLSIL.

This clonotype was seen a few times. The V and J genes are TRBV12-3 or TRBV12-4 and TRBJ2-7; TRBD1 might be the D (6 bases). The length of the CDR3 is 15 residues. Trimming cost V 1 base and J 4 bases, with 14 bases left between them. CDR3 nucleotide sequence: TGTGCCAGCAGTTTAGGGACAGTCTTAGATTACGAGCAGTACGTC. Residues: CASSLGTVLDYEQYV.

The chain carries TRBV7-2 and TRBJ1-1; D is unresolved. CDR3 length equals 14 residues. V was pared by 5 bases and J by 1 base, with 11 bases between. Germline V lookup: CDR1 SGHTA, CDR2 FQGNSA. CDR3 in DNA: TGTGCCAGCAGCCCCTGGGCCCAGAACACTGAAGCTTTCTTT. Translated, it gives CASSPWAQNTEAFF.

The table lists this clonotype with many counts. The chain has TRBV6-5 and TRBJ1-4, with TRBD1 as a possible D gene (6 bases). Between the trimmed V and J ends, which lost 3 bases and 5 bases, there was a span of 13 bases. The CDR3 spans 15 residues. CDR1 is MNHEY and CDR2 is SVGAGI in the germline V gene. The CDR3 reads CASSYGGGVNEKLFF. The CDR3 region has the DNA TGTGCCAGCAGTTATGGTGGGGGCGTGAATGAAAAACTGTTTTTT.

This clonotype was observed many times. The rearrangement uses TRBV29-1 and TRBJ1-1, with D possibly being TRBD1 (5 bases). Germline V gene sequence: CDR1 SQVTM, CDR2 ANQGSEA. The CDR3 runs to 11 residues. Here the CDR3 reads CMTGGNTEAFF. CDR3 sequence (DNA): TGCATGACGGGGGGGAACACTGAAGCTTTCTTT.

This clonotype was detected only a few times. Its ends do not fully match the called genes, so a read error is possible. This sequence joins TRBV28 and TRBJ1-5; no clear D. Germline CDR1 MDHEN, CDR2 SYDVKM. This CDR3 is 12 amino acids long. CDR3 nucleotides: TGTGCCAGCAGTTTACCCTATCAGCTCCAGCATTTT. It encodes CASSLPYQLQHF.

This clonotype has only a few counts. The genes are TRBV20-1 and TRBJ1-6, with D perhaps matching TRBD1 (5 bases). The V end was cut by 2 bases, the J end by 8 bases, with 10 bases between. The CDR3 spans 13 residues. Germline CDR1 DFQATT, CDR2 SNEGSKA (reference sequence). The CDR3 loop reads CSARSPGHSPLHF. The DNA of the CDR3 is TGCAGTGCTAGATCCCCAGGGCATTCACCCCTCCACTTT.

This clonotype was detected a few times. V usage is TRBV20-1 and J usage is TRBJ2-1; D gene ambiguous. The ends were cut back, 0 bases at V and 0 bases at J, with 9 bases in the middle. The CDR3 is 15 residues long. CDR1 is DFQATT and CDR2 is SNEGSKA in the germline V gene (reference sequence). For the CDR3, the DNA is TGCAGTGCTAGAGAGACTTATAGCTCCTACAATGAGCAGTTCTTC. Protein sequence: CSARETYSSYNEQFF.

This clonotype was seen more than once but under ten times. The V and J genes are TRBV6-6 and TRBJ1-2, with 7 bases lining up with TRBD1. The CDR3 contains 13 residues. J lost 2 bases, V lost 8 bases, and 5 bases had no gene match. Per the germline V gene, CDR1 is MNHNY and CDR2 is SVGAGI (reference sequence). The CDR3 nucleotides read TGTGCCAGCCTTCCGGGACAGAACTATGGCTACACCTTC. This encodes CASLPGQNYGYTF.